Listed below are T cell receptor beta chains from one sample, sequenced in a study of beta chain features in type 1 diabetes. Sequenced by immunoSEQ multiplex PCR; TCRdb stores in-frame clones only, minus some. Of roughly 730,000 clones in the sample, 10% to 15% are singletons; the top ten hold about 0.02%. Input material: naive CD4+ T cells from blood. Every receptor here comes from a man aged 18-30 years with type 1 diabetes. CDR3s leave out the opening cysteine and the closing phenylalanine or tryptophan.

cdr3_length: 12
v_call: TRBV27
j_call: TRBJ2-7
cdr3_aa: ASRRAGGSYEQY

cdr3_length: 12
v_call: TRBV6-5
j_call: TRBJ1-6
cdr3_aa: ASSDWARGAPLH

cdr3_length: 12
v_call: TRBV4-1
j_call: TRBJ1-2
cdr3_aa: ASSRQGANYGYT

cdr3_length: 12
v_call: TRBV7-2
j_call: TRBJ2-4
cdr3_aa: ASSLGSLPNIQY

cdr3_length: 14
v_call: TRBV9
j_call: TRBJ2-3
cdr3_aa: ASSVTSGGPPDTQY

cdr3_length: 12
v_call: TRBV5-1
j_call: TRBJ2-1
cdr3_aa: ASSLAEGSSEQF

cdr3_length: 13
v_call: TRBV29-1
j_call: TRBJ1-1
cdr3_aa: SVEDLGRGNLGAF

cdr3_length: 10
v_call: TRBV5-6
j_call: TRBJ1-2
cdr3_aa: ASSLRGNGYT

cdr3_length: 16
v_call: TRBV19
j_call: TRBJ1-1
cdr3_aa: ASSYVVWGFVGNTEAF

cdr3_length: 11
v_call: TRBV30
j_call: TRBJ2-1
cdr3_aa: AWGLVPYNEQF

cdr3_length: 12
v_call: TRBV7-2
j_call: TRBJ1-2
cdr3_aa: ASSSTLGGYGYT

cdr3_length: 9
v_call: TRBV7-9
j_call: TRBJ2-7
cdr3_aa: ASSLSYEQY

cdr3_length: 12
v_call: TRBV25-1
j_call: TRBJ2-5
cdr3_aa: ASSESGQQETQY

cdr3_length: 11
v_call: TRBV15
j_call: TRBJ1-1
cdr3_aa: ATSRKGNTEAF

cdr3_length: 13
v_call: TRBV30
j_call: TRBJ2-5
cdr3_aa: AWSVGTSRGETQY

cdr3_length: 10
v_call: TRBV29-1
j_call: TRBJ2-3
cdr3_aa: SVRQGTDTQY

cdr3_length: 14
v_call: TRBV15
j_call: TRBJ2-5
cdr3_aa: ATSRVAGAYEETQY

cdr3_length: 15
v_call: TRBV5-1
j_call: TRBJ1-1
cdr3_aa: ASSLGRDRVMNTEAF

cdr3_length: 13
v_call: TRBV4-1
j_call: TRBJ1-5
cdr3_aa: ASSRGQGAMEPQH

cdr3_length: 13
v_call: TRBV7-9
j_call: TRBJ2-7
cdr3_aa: ASRPWAGGEYEQY

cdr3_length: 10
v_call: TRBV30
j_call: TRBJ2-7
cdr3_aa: AWSARGYEQY

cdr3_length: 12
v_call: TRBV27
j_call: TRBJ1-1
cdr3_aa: ASSWTGLNTEAF

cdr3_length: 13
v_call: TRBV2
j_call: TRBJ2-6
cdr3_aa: ASSPDSSGANVLT

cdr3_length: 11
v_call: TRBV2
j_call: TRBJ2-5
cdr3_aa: ASSSRPSETQY